This T cell receptor beta chain emerged from a study of T cells in Graves' hyperthyroidism and ophthalmopathy. This clonotype was seen repeatedly, ten times or more. Using RNA transcripts as the source, TCR beta CDR3 regions were amplified. A first-round RT-PCR of the TCR CDR3 used the HTBI primer set. MiXCR was run by TCRdb on the multiplex PCR reads, yielding one entry per CDR3 protein. The profile covers around 240,000 distinct CDR3 sequences, with 13% to 15% appearing a single time and 13% taken by the ten largest. Germline V gives CDR1 SQVTM, CDR2 ANQGSEA. There are 14 residues in the CDR3. V shed 4 bases, J shed 5 bases, and the junction held 8 bases outside the gene matches.

The V and J genes are TRBV29-1 and TRBJ2-3, with 8 nucleotides matching TRBD1. The specimen was blood. The receptor was isolated from a middle-aged woman with Graves' hyperthyroidism that later progressed to Graves' ophthalmopathy. The CDR3 bases are TGCAGCGTTGGGCAGGACAGGGTCGGAGATACGCAGTATTTT. Translated: CSVGQDRVGDTQYF.